This entry concerns a single T cell receptor beta chain. Per the germline V gene, CDR1 is LGHNT and CDR2 is FRNRAP. The CDR3 extends over 15 amino acids. V was clipped by 7 bases and J by 0 bases, with 13 bases between them. The data were obtained in a study of T cells in Graves' hyperthyroidism and ophthalmopathy. TCR beta CDR3 regions were amplified from RNA. Primed by the HTBI set, a first-round RT-PCR was run on the TCR CDR3. TCRdb reprocessed the multiplex PCR reads via MiXCR and lists one record per CDR3 protein. Of some 490,000 distinct CDR3 sequences in the sample, 16% were seen once. The TCR sequence derives from a woman in her 30s with Graves' ophthalmopathy. The sequenced material came from blood. V gene TRBV12-5 combines with J gene TRBJ2-1; unclear D gene. The CDR3 nucleotides are TGTGCTAGTGCCCTGACCAGACCCTCCTACAATGAGCAGTTCTTC. Encoded protein: CASALTRPSYNEQFF.